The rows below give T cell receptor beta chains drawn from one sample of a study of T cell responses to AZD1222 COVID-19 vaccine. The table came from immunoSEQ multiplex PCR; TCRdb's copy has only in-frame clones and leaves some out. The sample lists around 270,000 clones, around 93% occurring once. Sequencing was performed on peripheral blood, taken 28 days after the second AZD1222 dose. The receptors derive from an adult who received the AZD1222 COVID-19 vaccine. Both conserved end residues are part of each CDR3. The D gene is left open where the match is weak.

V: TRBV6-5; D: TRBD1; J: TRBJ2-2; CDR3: CASRRDRGSGELFF
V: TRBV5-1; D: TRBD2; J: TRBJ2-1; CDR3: CASSPASGSEWPIEQFF
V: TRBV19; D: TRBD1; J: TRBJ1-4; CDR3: CASSIQGVSNEKLFF
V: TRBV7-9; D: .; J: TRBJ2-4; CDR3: CASSVGQGIQYF
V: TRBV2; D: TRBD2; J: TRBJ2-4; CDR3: CASRVGLAGGPTKNIQYF
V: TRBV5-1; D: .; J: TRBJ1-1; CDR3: CASSEQGVLMNTEAFF
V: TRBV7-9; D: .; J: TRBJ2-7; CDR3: CASSITPGETEQYF
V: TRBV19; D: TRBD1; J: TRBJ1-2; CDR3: CASTALPWTGDNYGYTF
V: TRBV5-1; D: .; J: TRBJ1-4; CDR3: CASSSTSLNEKLFF
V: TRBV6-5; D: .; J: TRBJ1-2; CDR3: CASTGANYGYTF
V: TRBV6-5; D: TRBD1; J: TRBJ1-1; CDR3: CASTAGDSTKAFF
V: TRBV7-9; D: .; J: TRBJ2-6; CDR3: CASSAGRTSGANVLTF
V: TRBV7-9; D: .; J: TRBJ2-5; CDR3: CASSLARRGLETQYF
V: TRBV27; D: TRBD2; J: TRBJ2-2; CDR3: CASSLSSGTGELFF
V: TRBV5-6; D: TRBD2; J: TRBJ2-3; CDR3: CASSPPASGGRGTQYF
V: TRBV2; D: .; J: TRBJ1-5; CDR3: CASTPSPAGSRGNQPQHF
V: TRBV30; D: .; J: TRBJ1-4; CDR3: CAWMPRGTNEKLFF
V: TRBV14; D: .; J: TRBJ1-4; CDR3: CASSQYGGKLFF
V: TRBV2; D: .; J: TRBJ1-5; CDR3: CASMGQLNQPQHF
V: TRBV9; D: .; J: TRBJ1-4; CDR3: CASSVGQAGEKLFF
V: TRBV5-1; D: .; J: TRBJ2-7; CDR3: CASSLASSGVVDEQYF
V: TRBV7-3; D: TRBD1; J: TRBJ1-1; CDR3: CASSPRTGLNTEAFF
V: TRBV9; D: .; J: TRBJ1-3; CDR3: CASSFSQSSGNTIYF
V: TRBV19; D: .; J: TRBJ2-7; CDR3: CASSIGPTPPYEQYF
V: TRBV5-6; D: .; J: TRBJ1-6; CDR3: CASSLGGVDSPLHF
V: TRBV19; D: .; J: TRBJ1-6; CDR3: CASTLGGDIGPLHF
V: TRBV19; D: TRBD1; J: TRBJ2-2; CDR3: CASSSGTGWSTGELFF
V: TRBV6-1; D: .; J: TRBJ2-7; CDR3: CASSEASRLLF
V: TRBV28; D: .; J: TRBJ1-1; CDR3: CASRGRYTEAFF
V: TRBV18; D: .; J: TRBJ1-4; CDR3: CASSNNGANEKLFF
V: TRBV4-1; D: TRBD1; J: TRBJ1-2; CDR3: CASSQAQGDRVYGYTF
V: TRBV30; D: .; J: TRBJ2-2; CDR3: CAWNLGGTNTGELFF
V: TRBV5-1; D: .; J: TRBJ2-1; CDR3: CASSLGLSYNEQFF
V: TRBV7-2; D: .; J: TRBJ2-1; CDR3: CASSLVVKVFLQFF
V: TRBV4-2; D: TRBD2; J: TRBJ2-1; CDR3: CASSQTSGTSGVLSSYNEQFF
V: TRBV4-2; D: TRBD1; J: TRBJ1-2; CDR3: CASSQESTGQGYGYTF
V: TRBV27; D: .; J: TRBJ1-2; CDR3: CASSLSGVDGYTF
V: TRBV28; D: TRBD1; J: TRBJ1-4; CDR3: CASSLFGQAVYNEKLFF
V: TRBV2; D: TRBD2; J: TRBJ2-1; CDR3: CAIGGTSPLYNEQFF
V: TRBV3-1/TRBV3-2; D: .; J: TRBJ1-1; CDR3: CASSQFGFGTEAFF
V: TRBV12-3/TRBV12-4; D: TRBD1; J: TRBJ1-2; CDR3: CASSGGYGYTF
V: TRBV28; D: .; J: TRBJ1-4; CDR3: CASSLWTGGNEKLFF
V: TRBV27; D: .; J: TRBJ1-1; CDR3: CASSLNMAWGTEAFF
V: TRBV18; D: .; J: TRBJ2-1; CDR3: CASSPSVSSYNEQFF
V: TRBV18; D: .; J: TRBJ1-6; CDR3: CASSRGRDSPLHF
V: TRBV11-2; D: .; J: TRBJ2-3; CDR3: CASSLGFWRGDTDTQYF
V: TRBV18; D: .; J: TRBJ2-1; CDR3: CASSPPGGSQLNNEQFF
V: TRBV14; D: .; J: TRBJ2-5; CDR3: CASSWGWGQETQYF
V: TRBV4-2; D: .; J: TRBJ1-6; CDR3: CASSQASYNSPLHF
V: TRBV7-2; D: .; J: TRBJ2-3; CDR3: CASSFGGREDTQYF
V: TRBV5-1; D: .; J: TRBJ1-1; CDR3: CASSLEVGGNTEAFF
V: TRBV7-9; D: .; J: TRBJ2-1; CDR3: CASSRGSGGVFDEQFF
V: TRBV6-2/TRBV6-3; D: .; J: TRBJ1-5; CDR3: CASSWTGNQPQHF